This T cell receptor (beta chain) was documented in a study of T cell repertoires in cytomegalovirus infection. TCRdb called the reads again in MiXCR, with one record for every CDR3 protein. Here the sample spans approximately 500,000 distinct CDR3 sequences, about 17% being singletons. Germline assignment: CDR1 SGHTA and CDR2 FQGNSA. J gave up 4 bases and V 1 base, and 7 bases lay outside the gene matches. The CDR3 loop spans 16 amino acids. In this sample, this clonotype turned up many times. Sequenced material: CD8+ T cells from PBMCs. The chain combines TRBV7-2 with TRBJ2-1; 7 nucleotides match TRBD2. This clonotype was obtained from a human donor in good health (CMV status not recorded). Some clones in this sample may be carry-over from other donors' samples. The CDR3 coding sequence is TGTGCCAGCAGCTTAGGGGGCGGAGCGGGATACAATGAGCAGTTCTTC. It encodes CASSLGGGAGYNEQFF.